A selection of T cell receptor beta chains follows, all from one sample in a study of cytomegalovirus exposure and HLA in healthy donors. Here immunoSEQ multiplex PCR was the method, and the copy in TCRdb shows in-frame clones only, minus some. The table shows tens of thousands of clones, with just under 85% occurring only once. The sequencing sample was made of PBMCs. The receptors stem from a middle-aged man in good health and CMV-seronegative. CDR3s include the opening cysteine and the closing phenylalanine or tryptophan. Each record gives: clone size, J gene, D gene, V gene, CDR3 protein, CDR3 DNA. The D gene is left open where the match is weak. Only part of the rows carry a size: once, few, many, or a class if the clone is expanded.

once TRBJ1-1 TRBD1 TRBV11-2 CASSQTGQGEAFF TGTGCCAGCAGCCAGACCGGACAGGGTGAAGCTTTCTTT
- TRBJ1-4 TRBD1 TRBV9 CASSDGGTANEKLFF TGTGCCAGCAGCGATGGGGGGACAGCTAATGAAAAACTGTTTTTT
- TRBJ1-2 - TRBV6-6 CASSPTEGYGYTF TGTGCCAGCAGCCCTACAGAGGGCTATGGCTACACCTTC
- TRBJ2-5 TRBD1 TRBV13 CASSLATGGQEEETQYF TGTGCCAGCAGCTTAGCCACAGGGGGGCAGGAGGAAGAGACCCAGTACTTC
- TRBJ2-2 TRBD1 TRBV27 CASSLRGTGELFF TGTGCCAGCAGTCTCAGGGGGACCGGGGAGCTGTTTTTT
- TRBJ1-2 TRBD1 TRBV4-2 CASSQGQGGYGYTF TGTGCCAGCAGCCAAGGACAGGGCGGCTATGGCTACACCTTC
- TRBJ1-5 - TRBV6-4 CASSETTGNQPQHF TGTGCCAGCAGTGAAACCACGGGCAATCAGCCCCAGCATTTT
- TRBJ2-3 - TRBV11-3 CASSFTADTQYF TGTGCCAGCAGCTTTACGGCAGATACGCAGTATTTT
- TRBJ2-5 TRBD2 TRBV10-2 CASSRLGASGGAETQYF TGCGCCAGCAGTCGCCTAGGGGCTAGCGGGGGGGCAGAGACCCAGTACTTC
- TRBJ1-6 TRBD1 TRBV19 CASTQTGGNSPLHF TGTGCCAGTACCCAGACAGGGGGCAATTCACCCCTCCACTTT
- TRBJ2-1 TRBD2 TRBV7-7 CASSLALAGDFNEQFF TGTGCCAGCAGCTTAGCGCTAGCGGGGGATTTCAATGAGCAGTTCTTC
- TRBJ2-3 TRBD1 TRBV27 CASSSPGQGLDTQYF TGTGCCAGCAGTTCTCCGGGACAGGGCTTGGATACGCAGTATTTT
- TRBJ1-3 - TRBV6-5 CASSYSGEAPGNTIYF TGTGCCAGCAGTTACTCAGGGGAGGCTCCTGGAAACACCATATATTTT
- TRBJ1-6 - TRBV5-4 CAMGGDLDYNSPLHF TGTGCCATGGGCGGGGACTTGGATTACAATTCACCCCTCCACTTT
- TRBJ2-3 - TRBV7-9 CASSLVNPGFGDTQYF TGTGCCAGCAGCTTAGTGAACCCAGGTTTTGGAGATACGCAGTATTTT
- TRBJ1-2 TRBD1 TRBV28 CASSWTGANYGYTF TGTGCCAGCAGTTGGACAGGAGCTAACTATGGCTACACCTTC
once TRBJ2-7 TRBD1 TRBV7-2 CASAKGQGHAMDYEQYF TGTGCCAGCGCCAAGGGACAGGGGCATGCTATGGACTACGAGCAGTACTTC
- TRBJ2-5 TRBD2 TRBV5-6 CASSPTGLAVETQYF TGTGCCAGCAGCCCAACAGGACTAGCGGTGGAGACCCAGTACTTC
- TRBJ2-2 - TRBV6-5 CASSYQGLNTGELFF TGTGCCAGCAGTTACCAGGGACTTAACACCGGGGAGCTGTTTTTT
- TRBJ2-6 - TRBV5-1 CASSLGRETDSGANVLTF TGCGCCAGCAGCTTGGGACGCGAGACAGACTCTGGGGCCAACGTCCTGACTTTC
- TRBJ2-1 TRBD2 TRBV6-1 CASSDPSGRGVDNEQFF TGTGCCAGCAGTGATCCTTCGGGGCGGGGGGTAGACAATGAGCAGTTCTTC